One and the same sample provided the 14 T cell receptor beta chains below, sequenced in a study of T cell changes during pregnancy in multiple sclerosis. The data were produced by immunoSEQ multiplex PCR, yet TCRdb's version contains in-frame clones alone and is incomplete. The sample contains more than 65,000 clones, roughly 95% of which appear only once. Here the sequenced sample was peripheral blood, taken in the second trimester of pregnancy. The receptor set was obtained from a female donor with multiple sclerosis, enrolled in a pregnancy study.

The CDR3 loop reads CASSFNTGGSYTEAFF. The CDR3 DNA follows: TGTGCCAGCAGTTTTAATACAGGGGGCTCGTACACTGAAGCTTTCTTT. The chain employs TRBV6-6 and TRBJ1-1; 9 nucleotides line up with TRBD1. There are 16 residues in the CDR3. V was pared by 4 bases and J by 3 bases, with 9 bases of the junction left unmatched. CDR1 and CDR2 from the germline V gene are MNHNY and SVGAGI (reference sequence).

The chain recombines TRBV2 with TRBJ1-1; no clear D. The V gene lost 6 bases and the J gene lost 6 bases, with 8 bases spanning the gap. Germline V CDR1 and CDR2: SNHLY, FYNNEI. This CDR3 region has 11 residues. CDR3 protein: CASSIFPEAFF. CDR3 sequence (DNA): TGTGCCAGCAGCATTTTCCCTGAAGCTTTCTTT.

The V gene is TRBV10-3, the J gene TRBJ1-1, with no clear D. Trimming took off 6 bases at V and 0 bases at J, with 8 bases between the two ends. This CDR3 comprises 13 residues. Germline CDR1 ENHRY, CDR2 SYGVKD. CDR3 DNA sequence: TGTGCCATCAGCCTATCAATGAACACTGAAGCTTTCTTT. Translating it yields CAISLSMNTEAFF.

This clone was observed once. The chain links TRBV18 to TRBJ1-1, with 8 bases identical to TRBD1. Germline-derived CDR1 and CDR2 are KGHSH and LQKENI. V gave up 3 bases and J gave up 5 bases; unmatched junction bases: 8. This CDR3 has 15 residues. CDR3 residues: CASSPETGAMTEAFF. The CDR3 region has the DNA TGTGCCAGCTCACCGGAGACAGGGGCGATGACTGAAGCTTTCTTT.

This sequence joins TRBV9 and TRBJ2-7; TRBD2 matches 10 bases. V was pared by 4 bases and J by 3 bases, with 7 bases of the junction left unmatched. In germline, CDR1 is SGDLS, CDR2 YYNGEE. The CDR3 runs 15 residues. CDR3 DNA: TGTGCCAGCAGCCCTAGCGGGAGCGGCAACTACGAGCAGTACTTC. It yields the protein CASSPSGSGNYEQYF. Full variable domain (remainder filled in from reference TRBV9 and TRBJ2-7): DSGVTQTPKHLITATGQRVTLRCSPRSGDLSVYWYQQSLDQGLQFLIQYYNGEERAKGNILERFSAQQFPDLHSELNLSSLELGDSALYFCASSPSGSGNYEQYFGPGTRLTVT.

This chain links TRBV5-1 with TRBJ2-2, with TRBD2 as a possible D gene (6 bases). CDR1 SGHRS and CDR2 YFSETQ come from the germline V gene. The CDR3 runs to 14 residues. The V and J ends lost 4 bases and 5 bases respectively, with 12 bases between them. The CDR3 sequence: CASSRPGTTGELFF. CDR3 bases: TGCGCCAGCAGCCGCCCGGGGACTACCGGGGAGCTGTTTTTT.

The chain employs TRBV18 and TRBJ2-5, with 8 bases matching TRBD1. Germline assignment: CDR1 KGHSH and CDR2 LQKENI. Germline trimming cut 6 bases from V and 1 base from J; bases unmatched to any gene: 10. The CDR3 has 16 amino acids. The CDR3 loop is CASSRLQGGFQETQYF. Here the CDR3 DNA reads TGTGCCAGCTCCCGACTACAGGGGGGATTCCAAGAGACCCAGTACTTC.

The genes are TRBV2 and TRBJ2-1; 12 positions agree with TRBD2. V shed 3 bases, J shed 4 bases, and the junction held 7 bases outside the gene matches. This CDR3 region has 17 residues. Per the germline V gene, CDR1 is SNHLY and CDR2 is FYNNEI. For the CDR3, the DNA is TGTGCCAGCAGTGACCTAGCGGGAGGGTGGGAGTACAATGAGCAGTTCTTC. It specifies CASSDLAGGWEYNEQFF.

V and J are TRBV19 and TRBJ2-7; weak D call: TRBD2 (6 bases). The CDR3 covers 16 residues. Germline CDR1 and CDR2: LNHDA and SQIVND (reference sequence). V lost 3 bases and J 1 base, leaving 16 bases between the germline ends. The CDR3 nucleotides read TGTGCCAGTAGTATGGAGGTCCGGGACTCGTCCTACGAGCAGTACTTC. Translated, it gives CASSMEVRDSSYEQYF.

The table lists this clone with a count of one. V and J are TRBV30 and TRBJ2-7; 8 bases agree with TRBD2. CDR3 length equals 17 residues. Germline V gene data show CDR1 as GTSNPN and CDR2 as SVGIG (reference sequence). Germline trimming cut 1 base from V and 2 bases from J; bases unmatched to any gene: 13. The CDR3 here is CAWSGQGTGLATYEQYF. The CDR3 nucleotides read TGTGCCTGGAGTGGGCAGGGTACCGGACTAGCAACCTACGAGCAGTACTTC.

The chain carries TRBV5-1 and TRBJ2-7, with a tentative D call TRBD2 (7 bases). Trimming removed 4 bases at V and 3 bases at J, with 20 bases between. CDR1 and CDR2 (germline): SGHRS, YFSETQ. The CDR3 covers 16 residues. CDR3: CASSLWTRTVLYEQYF. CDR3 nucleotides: TGCGCCAGCAGCCTTTGGACTAGGACAGTGCTCTACGAGCAGTACTTC.

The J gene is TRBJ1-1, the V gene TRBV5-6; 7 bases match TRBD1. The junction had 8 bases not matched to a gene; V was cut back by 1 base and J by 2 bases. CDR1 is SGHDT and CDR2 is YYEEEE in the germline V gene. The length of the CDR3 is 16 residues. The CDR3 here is CASSLLTGRGNTEAFF. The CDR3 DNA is TGTGCCAGCAGCTTGTTGACAGGGCGAGGAAACACTGAAGCTTTCTTT.

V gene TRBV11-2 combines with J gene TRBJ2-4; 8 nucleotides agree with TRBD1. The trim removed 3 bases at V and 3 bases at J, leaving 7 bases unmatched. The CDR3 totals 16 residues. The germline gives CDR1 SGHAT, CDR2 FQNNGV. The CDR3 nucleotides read TGTGCCAGCAGCTTTACAGGGGGATCGGTCAAAAACATTCAGTACTTC. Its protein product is CASSFTGGSVKNIQYF.

CDR3 DNA sequence: TGTGCCAGCAGCCTTGGACTAGCGGGAGCGGGCTACAATGAGCAGTTCTTC. As protein: CASSLGLAGAGYNEQFF. The chain employs TRBV7-9 and TRBJ2-1, with TRBD2 matching over 13 bases. The ends lost 5 bases at V and 3 bases at J; junction bases unmatched: 7. Germline V lookup: CDR1 SEHNR, CDR2 FQNEAQ (reference sequence). This CDR3 contains 17 residues.